This T cell receptor (beta chain) stems from a study of OX40 agonist ivuxolimab in advanced cancers. Whole-study context: Patients treated during dose escalation were battling hepatocellular carcinoma, melanoma, renal cell or head and neck cancer. Partial responses, seen in three patients, involved one hepatocellular carcinoma and two cutaneous melanomas.

Using immunoSEQ multiplex PCR, the repertoire was profiled, and TCRdb retains in-frame clones only, with some absent. Seen here are 40,000 or so clones, around 73% observed once, and the top ten hold about 20%. This CDR3 region has 13 residues. The sample here was CD4+ or CD8+ T cells sorted from blood, taken in a trial of the OX40 agonist ivuxolimab. This clonotype was obtained from an adult with an advanced solid tumor such as melanoma, head and neck, liver or kidney cancer. This rearrangement joins TRBV21-1 to TRBJ1-3. TRBV21-1 is a known pseudogene. The CDR3 spells CASMPWAGNTIYF. CDR3 bases: TGTGCCAGCATGCCGTGGGCTGGAAACACCATATATTTT.